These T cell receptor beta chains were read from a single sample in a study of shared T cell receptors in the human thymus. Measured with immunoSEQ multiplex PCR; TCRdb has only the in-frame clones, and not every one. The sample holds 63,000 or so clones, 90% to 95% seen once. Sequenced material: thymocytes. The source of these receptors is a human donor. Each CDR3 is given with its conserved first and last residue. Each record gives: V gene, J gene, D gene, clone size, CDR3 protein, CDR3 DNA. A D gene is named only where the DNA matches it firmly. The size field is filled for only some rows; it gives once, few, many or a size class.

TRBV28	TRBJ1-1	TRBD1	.	CASSSHTGVAKNTEAFF	TGTGCCAGCAGTTCCCATACAGGGGTGGCGAAGAACACTGAAGCTTTCTTT
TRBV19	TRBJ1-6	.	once	CASTLQGLNSPLHF	TGTGCCAGTACCCTACAGGGTTTGAATTCACCCCTCCACTTT
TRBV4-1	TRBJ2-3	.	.	CASSREQGQPTDTQYF	TGCGCCAGCAGCCGAGAACAGGGACAACCAACAGATACGCAGTATTTT
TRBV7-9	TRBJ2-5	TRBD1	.	CASSYRPGQVETQYF	TGTGCCAGCAGCTATAGACCCGGACAGGTAGAGACCCAGTACTTC
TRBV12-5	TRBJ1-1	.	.	CASGDGGAPRNTEAFF	TGTGCTAGTGGGGACGGAGGGGCCCCCAGGAACACTGAAGCTTTCTTT
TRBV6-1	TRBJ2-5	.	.	CASSENLMRSTLGETQYF	TGTGCCAGCAGTGAAAATTTGATGAGGAGCACCCTAGGGGAGACCCAGTACTTC
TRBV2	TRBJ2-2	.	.	CASSPEISTAPELFF	TGTGCCAGCAGCCCCGAGATAAGTACGGCCCCGGAGCTGTTTTTT
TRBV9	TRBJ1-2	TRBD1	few	CASKGGEWYGYTF	TGTGCCAGCAAAGGGGGCGAGTGGTATGGCTACACCTTC
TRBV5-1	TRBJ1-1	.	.	CASSRTGMNTEAFF	TGCGCCAGCAGCCGAACAGGGATGAACACTGAAGCTTTCTTT
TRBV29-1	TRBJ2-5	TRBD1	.	CSVGQGHEETQYF	TGCAGCGTCGGACAGGGGCACGAAGAGACCCAGTACTTC
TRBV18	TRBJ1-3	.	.	CASSSNSGSTIYF	TGTGCCAGCTCGAGCAACTCTGGAAGCACCATATATTTT
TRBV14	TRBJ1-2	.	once	CASSPTRWLNYGYTF	TGTGCCAGCAGCCCTACTAGGTGGCTGAACTATGGCTACACCTTC
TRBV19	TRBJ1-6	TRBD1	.	CASSIEERQGNSPLHF	TGTGCCAGTAGTATAGAGGAGAGACAGGGGAATTCACCCCTCCACTTT
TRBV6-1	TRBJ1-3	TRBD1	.	CASSERSLTGTSGNTIYF	TGTGCCAGCAGTGAAAGATCGTTGACAGGGACCTCTGGAAACACCATATATTTT
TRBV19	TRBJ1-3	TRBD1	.	CASINRGPAATIYF	TGTGCCAGTATTAACAGGGGACCTGCCGCCACCATATATTTT
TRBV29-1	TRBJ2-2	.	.	CSVAWLWWGGHTGELFF	TGCAGCGTTGCCTGGCTGTGGTGGGGGGGCCACACCGGGGAGCTGTTTTTT
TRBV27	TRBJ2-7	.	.	CASSPAGLSYEQYF	TGTGCCAGCAGTCCCGCCGGGTTGTCCTACGAGCAGTACTTC
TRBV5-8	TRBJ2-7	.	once	CASSLAHDYEQYF	TGTGCCAGCAGCTTGGCCCATGACTACGAGCAGTACTTC
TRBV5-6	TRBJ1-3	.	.	CASSWGGPSGNTIYF	TGTGCCAGCAGTTGGGGGGGGCCCTCTGGAAACACCATATATTTT
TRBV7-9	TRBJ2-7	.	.	CASSLSVVRHEQYF	TGTGCCAGCAGCTTATCTGTGGTCCGCCACGAGCAGTACTTC
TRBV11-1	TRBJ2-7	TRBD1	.	CASSLWDSSYEQYF	TGTGCCAGCAGCTTATGGGACAGCTCCTACGAGCAGTACTTC
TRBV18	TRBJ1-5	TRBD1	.	CASSLRQGGNQPQHF	TGTGCCAGCTCATTACGACAGGGGGGGAATCAGCCCCAGCATTTT
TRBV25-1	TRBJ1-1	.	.	CASSARKRNTEAFF	TGTGCCAGCAGTGCCCGTAAGAGGAACACTGAAGCTTTCTTT
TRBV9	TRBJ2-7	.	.	CASSVDGGWPSYEQYF	TGTGCCAGCAGCGTGGACGGGGGATGGCCCTCCTACGAGCAGTACTTC
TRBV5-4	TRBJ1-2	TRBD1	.	CASRPDRAYGYTF	TGTGCCAGCAGGCCCGACAGGGCCTATGGCTACACCTTC
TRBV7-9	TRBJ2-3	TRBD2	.	CASSRRSSGGRILSDTQYF	TGTGCCAGCAGCCGCCGTTCCAGCGGGGGGCGCATTTTATCAGATACGCAGTATTTT
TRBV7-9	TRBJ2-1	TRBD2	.	CASSSTNERGGRVEQFF	TGTGCCAGCAGCTCCACAAATGAGCGGGGGGGTCGTGTTGAGCAGTTCTTC
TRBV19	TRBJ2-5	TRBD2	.	CASRRTSGESIPQETQYF	TGTGCCAGTAGGCGGACTAGCGGCGAATCGATCCCCCAAGAGACCCAGTACTTC
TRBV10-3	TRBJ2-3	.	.	CAISIRATTDTQYF	TGTGCCATCAGTATCAGGGCAACCACAGATACGCAGTATTTT
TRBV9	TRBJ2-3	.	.	CASSRTRHTDTQYF	TGTGCCAGCAGCCGAACGAGACACACAGATACGCAGTATTTT
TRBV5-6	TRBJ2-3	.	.	CASSLMWDGDTDTQYF	TGTGCCAGCAGCTTGATGTGGGATGGGGACACAGATACGCAGTATTTT
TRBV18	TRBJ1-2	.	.	CASSPENWVMGLTINYGYTF	TGTGCCAGCTCACCTGAGAATTGGGTCATGGGTTTAACAATTAACTATGGCTACACCTTC
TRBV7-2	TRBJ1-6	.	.	CASSPRGATPYNSPLHF	TGTGCCAGCAGCCCCCGTGGAGCGACCCCCTATAATTCACCCCTCCACTTT
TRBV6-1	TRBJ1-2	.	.	CAIKYRGFGYGYTF	TGTGCCATCAAATACCGGGGGTTCGGCTATGGCTACACCTTC
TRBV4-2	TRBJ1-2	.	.	CASSQGPGGLYGYTF	TGTGCCAGCAGCCAAGGACCTGGGGGCCTCTATGGCTACACCTTC
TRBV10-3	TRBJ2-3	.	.	CAISESREGETDTQYF	TGTGCCATCAGTGAGTCGCGAGAGGGGGAAACAGATACGCAGTATTTT
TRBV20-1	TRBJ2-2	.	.	CSARGRGELFF	TGCAGTGCTAGAGGCCGTGGGGAGCTGTTTTTT
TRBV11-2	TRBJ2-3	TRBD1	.	CASSLELPDPTGSDTQYF	TGTGCCAGCAGCTTAGAACTCCCCGATCCGACAGGGAGCGATACGCAGTATTTT
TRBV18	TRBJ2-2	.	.	CASSPASTSAGELFF	TGTGCCAGCTCACCAGCTAGTACCAGTGCCGGGGAGCTGTTTTTT
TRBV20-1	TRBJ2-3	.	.	CSVSDTQYF	TGCAGTGTATCAGATACGCAGTATTTT
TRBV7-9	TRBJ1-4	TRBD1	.	CASSFNRGVNEKLFF	TGTGCCAGCAGCTTCAACAGGGGAGTGAATGAAAAACTGTTTTTT
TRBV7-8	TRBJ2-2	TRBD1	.	CASSTQTGLYVAGELFF	TGTGCCAGCAGCACCCAGACAGGGTTGTACGTTGCCGGGGAGCTGTTTTTT
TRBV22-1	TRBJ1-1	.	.	CPGSARRDRVATEAFF	TGTCCTGGGAGCGCACGTCGAGACAGGGTGGCCACTGAAGCTTTCTTT
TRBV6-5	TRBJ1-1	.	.	CASSYIRENTEAFF	TGTGCCAGCAGTTATATCAGGGAGAACACTGAAGCTTTCTTT
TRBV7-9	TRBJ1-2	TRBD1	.	CASNPTGALFQIYYGYTF	TGTGCCAGCAACCCGACAGGGGCACTATTCCAGATTTACTATGGCTACACCTTC
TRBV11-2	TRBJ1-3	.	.	CASSLESDPLSGNTIYF	TGTGCCAGCAGCTTAGAATCTGATCCGCTCTCTGGAAACACCATATATTTT
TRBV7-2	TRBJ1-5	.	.	CASSPMVEGQPQHF	TGTGCCAGCAGCCCGATGGTGGAGGGTCAGCCCCAGCATTTT
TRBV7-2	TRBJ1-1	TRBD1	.	CASSSGQGRNTEAFF	TGTGCCAGCAGCTCGGGACAGGGGAGGAACACTGAAGCTTTCTTT
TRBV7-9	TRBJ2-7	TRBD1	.	CASSPFWIQGNLIYEQYF	TGTGCCAGCAGCCCATTTTGGATACAGGGGAACCTAATTTACGAGCAGTACTTC
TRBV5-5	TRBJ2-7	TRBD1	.	CASSLGFPRDSHNYEQYF	TGTGCCAGCAGCTTGGGCTTCCCTAGGGACAGTCACAATTACGAGCAGTACTTC
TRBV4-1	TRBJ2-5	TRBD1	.	CASSQEGQGSRETQYF	TGCGCCAGCAGCCAAGAGGGACAGGGATCAAGAGAGACCCAGTACTTC
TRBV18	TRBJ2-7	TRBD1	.	CASSPYGTGLYEQYF	TGTGCCAGCTCACCGTACGGGACAGGGCTCTACGAGCAGTACTTC
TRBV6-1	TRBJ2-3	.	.	CASSEEEDTDTQYF	TGTGCCAGCAGTGAAGAGGAGGACACAGATACGCAGTATTTT
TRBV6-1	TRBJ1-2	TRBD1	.	CASSEVPGQSNGYTF	TGTGCCAGCAGTGAAGTTCCGGGACAGTCGAATGGCTACACCTTC
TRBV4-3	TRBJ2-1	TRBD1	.	CASSQDRIDRGLPTEQFF	TGCGCCAGCAGCCAAGATCGGATAGACAGGGGCCTCCCAACTGAGCAGTTCTTC
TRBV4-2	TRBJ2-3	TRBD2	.	CASSQPSGTSGGKDTQYF	TGTGCCAGCAGCCAGCCATCCGGGACTAGCGGGGGGAAAGATACGCAGTATTTT
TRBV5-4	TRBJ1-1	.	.	CASSKDTRYTEAFF	TGTGCCAGCAGTAAGGATACCAGGTACACTGAAGCTTTCTTT
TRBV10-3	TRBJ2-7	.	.	CAISVNDGHEQYF	TGTGCCATCAGTGTTAACGACGGGCACGAGCAGTACTTC
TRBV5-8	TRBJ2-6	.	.	CASSLDSAFSGANVLTF	TGTGCCAGCAGCTTAGACAGTGCATTCTCTGGGGCCAACGTCCTGACTTTC
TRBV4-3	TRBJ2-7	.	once	CASSQVQSSSYEQYF	TGCGCCAGCAGCCAAGTCCAGTCTTCCTCCTACGAGCAGTACTTC